These 9 T cell receptor beta chains were sequenced from one sample in a study of post-analysis software for immune sequencing data. Broader study findings: Patients showed TRBV5-6, TRBV5-1 and TRBV20-1 among roughly 5 TRBV segments more frequent than in controls.

These receptors are not linked to any known antigen. The authors incorporated unique molecular identifiers into the TCR beta cDNA libraries. Each CDR3 protein is one row after TCRdb ran MiXCR on the PCR reads. In the table there are roughly 700,000 distinct CDR3 sequences, roughly 30% of which are singletons. Sequencing input: blood. Every receptor here comes from a girl under 18 with multiple sclerosis.

V is TRBV29-1 and J is TRBJ2-7; TRBD1 is a possible D gene (5 bases). The germline CDR1 and CDR2 sequences are SQVTM and ANQGSEA. This CDR3 region has 15 residues. V gave up 3 bases and J gave up 2 bases, with 17 bases separating them. The CDR3, as DNA: TGCAGCGTTGAGGGGCACGCGGAGAGCCCCTACGAGCAGTACTTC. This codes for CSVEGHAESPYEQYF.

This clonotype was seen a few times. One end of the junction varies from germline; a read error may be responsible. This sequence joins TRBV7-6 and TRBJ1-6; TRBD1 matches at 8 bases. In germline, CDR1 is SGHVS, CDR2 FNYEAQ. The CDR3 extends over 16 amino acids. CDR3 region: CASGASGGSNNSPPHF. The CDR3 nucleotides read TGTGCCAGCGGGGCTTCAGGGGGCAGCAATAATTCACCCCCCCACTTT.

This clonotype was found many times. CDR3 loop: CSVASKGVSDTQYF. The DNA for the CDR3 is TGCAGCGTTGCTTCAAAGGGAGTATCAGATACGCAGTATTTT. The chain carries TRBV29-1 and TRBJ2-3; weak D call: TRBD2 (5 bases). Germline V CDR1 and CDR2: SQVTM, ANQGSEA. V was clipped by 4 bases and J by 4 bases, with 15 bases between them. This CDR3 is 14 amino acids long.

This clonotype was detected only a few times. This chain connects TRBV29-1 to TRBJ2-5; D gene unclear. The germline gives CDR1 SQVTM, CDR2 ANQGSEA. The CDR3 consists of 10 residues. Trimming took 8 bases from V and 5 from J, leaving 9 bases between them. The CDR3 is CSSGWETQYF. In DNA form, the CDR3 reads TGCAGCTCCGGGTGGGAGACCCAGTACTTC.

This clonotype has ten or more counts. This chain connects TRBV29-1 to TRBJ2-1, with D possibly TRBD2 on 6 matching bases. Germline CDR1 and CDR2: SQVTM and ANQGSEA. The length of the CDR3 is 17 residues. The ends were cut back, 7 bases at V and 4 bases at J, with 26 bases in the middle. This chain's CDR3 is CSAALTGTPITYNEQFF. In DNA, the CDR3 is TGCAGCGCCGCTCTTACCGGGACTCCCATCACTTACAATGAGCAGTTCTTC.

The chain recombines TRBV5-5 with TRBJ1-2, with a possible D match to TRBD1 (5 bases). CDR3 length: 12 residues. Looked up from germline, CDR1 is SGHKS and CDR2 is YYEKEE (reference sequence). Deletions cut 3 bases from V and 4 bases from J, with 7 bases between. CDR3: CASSSGPYGYTF. The DNA for the CDR3 is TGTGCCAGCAGCTCGGGGCCCTATGGCTACACCTTC.

V is TRBV20-1 and J is TRBJ1-5, with D unclear. CDR3 size: 15 residues. Germline CDR1 DFQATT, CDR2 SNEGSKA (reference sequence). Trimming shortened V by 6 bases and J by 1 base, and 16 bases separated the two germline ends. The CDR3 sequence is CSAEQHGLSNQPQHF. In DNA, the CDR3 is TGCAGTGCCGAACAGCACGGCCTAAGCAATCAGCCCCAGCATTTT.

This clonotype was detected a few times. V usage is TRBV7-9 and J usage is TRBJ2-1; D is possibly TRBD2 (7 bases). Trimming stripped 5 bases from V and 7 bases from J, with 21 bases between. The CDR3 has 16 residues. In germline, CDR1 is SEHNR, CDR2 FQNEAQ (reference sequence). The CDR3: CASSPHLAEGGNEQFF. CDR3 bases: TGTGCCAGCAGCCCGCACCTAGCGGAGGGGGGGAATGAGCAGTTCTTC. Looking up the rest from reference TRBV7-9 and TRBJ2-1 gives the full variable domain: DTGVSQNPRHKITKRGQNVTFRCDPISEHNRLYWYRQTLGQGPEFLTYFQNEAQLEKSRLLSDRFSAERPKGSFSTLEIQRTEQGDSAMYLCASSPHLAEGGNEQFFGPGTRLTVL.

The rearrangement joins TRBV27 to TRBJ1-5; D uncertain. V lost 4 bases and J lost 9, with 13 bases in between. This CDR3 region has 13 residues. CDR1 MNHEY and CDR2 SMNVEV come from the germline V gene (reference sequence). The CDR3 region is CASSYRPEGPQHF. CDR3 bases: TGTGCCAGCAGTTATCGCCCGGAGGGGCCCCAGCATTTT.